One and the same sample provided the 17 T cell receptor beta chains below, sequenced in a study of T-cell reconstitution after alpha-beta-depleted transplantation in children. Unique molecular identifiers were incorporated when the TCRbeta library was constructed. TCRdb redid the calling of the PCR reads with MiXCR, one entry per CDR3 protein. The sample has 350,000 to 400,000 distinct CDR3 sequences, about a fifth seen once; the top ten hold around 4%. The sequenced sample was PBMCs from the stem cell graft donor, obtained from the stem cell graft. All receptors come from a human donor who donated a stem cell graft to a child with acute myeloid leukemia.

In its sample, this clonotype was seen a few times. This CDR3 reads CASSLGALGNTIYF. CDR3 sequence (DNA): TGTGCCAGCAGCCTGGGGGCCTTGGGAAACACCATATATTTT. The chain employs TRBV28 and TRBJ1-3; possibly TRBD1 for D (6 bases). The CDR3 runs 14 residues. V was cut by 6 bases and J by 4 bases, with 13 bases left in between. Germline lookup yields CDR1 MDHEN and CDR2 SYDVKM.

The rearrangement joins TRBV20-1 to TRBJ1-5; 7 bases are a match to TRBD1. The CDR3 length is 15 residues. After removal of 6 bases from V and 3 bases from J, the junction contained 11 bases not matched to a gene. Germline loops: CDR1 DFQATT, CDR2 SNEGSKA (reference sequence). The CDR3, as DNA: TGCAGTGCGCTACCGGGACAGTTAATCAATCAGCCCCAGCATTTT. Its protein product is CSALPGQLINQPQHF.

The chain recombines TRBV5-1 with TRBJ2-1, with TRBD1 matching over 7 bases. Germline lookup yields CDR1 SGHRS and CDR2 YFSETQ. Trimming removed 3 bases from V and 5 bases from J; junction bases left unmatched: 8. The CDR3 has 15 amino acids. The CDR3 nucleotides read TGCGCCAGCAGCTCGAAGATCAGGGGGAACAATGAGCAGTTCTTC. Translation: CASSSKIRGNNEQFF.

This clonotype was observed a few times. V gene TRBV2 combines with J gene TRBJ1-1; D not certain. Per germline, CDR1 SNHLY and CDR2 FYNNEI. Trimming shortened V by 4 bases and J by 0 bases, and 6 bases separated the two germline ends. This CDR3 has 13 amino acids. The CDR3 spells CASSVYMNTEAFF. The CDR3 nucleotides read TGTGCCAGCAGTGTGTACATGAACACTGAAGCTTTCTTT.

In this sample, this clonotype turned up a few times. CDR3 in amino acids: CATRDGEIQYF. The CDR3 DNA is TGTGCGACCAGGGACGGAGAGATTCAGTACTTC. This rearrangement joins TRBV12-3 or TRBV12-4 to TRBJ2-4; perhaps D is TRBD1 or TRBD2 (5 bases each). There are 11 residues in the CDR3.

The chain carries TRBV15 and TRBJ2-2; D call uncertain. The length of the CDR3 is 15 residues. The ends were cut back, 1 base at V and 0 bases at J, with 6 bases in the middle. Germline CDR1 LNHNV, CDR2 YYDKDF (reference sequence). The CDR3 DNA follows: TGTGCCACCAGCAGAGTCTTGGCGAACACCGGGGAGCTGTTTTTT. This translates into CATSRVLANTGELFF.

The V gene is TRBV11-1, the J gene TRBJ1-1, with 7 bases aligning to TRBD1. Germline trimming cut 5 bases from V and 0 bases from J; bases unmatched to any gene: 12. CDR3 size: 17 residues. Germline loops: CDR1 SGHAT, CDR2 FQDESV (reference sequence). In DNA form, the CDR3 reads TGTGCCAGCAGCCCCAGACAGGGAAGGGGGATGAACACTGAAGCTTTCTTT. This sequence encodes CASSPRQGRGMNTEAFF.

This clonotype was observed a handful of times. This rearrangement joins TRBV5-5 to TRBJ2-7; possibly TRBD1 for D (5 bases). CDR1 SGHKS and CDR2 YYEKEE come from the germline V gene (reference sequence). The CDR3 consists of 13 residues. V lost 6 bases and J lost 5, with 15 bases in between. CDR3 sequence (DNA): TGTGCCAGCACCCTGGGGCTAGTCAACGAGCAGTACTTC. Translating gives CASTLGLVNEQYF.

This clonotype was found a few times. The V call is TRBV5-5, the J call TRBJ2-1; weak D call: TRBD1 (5 bases). The CDR3 spans 13 residues. The germline V gene has CDR1 SGHKS and CDR2 YYEKEE (reference sequence). Trimming cost V 2 bases and J 14 bases, with 17 bases left between them. CDR3 loop: CASSFGGRTREFF. The CDR3 bases are TGTGCCAGCAGCTTTGGCGGCCGGACCAGGGAGTTCTTC.

This chain connects TRBV2 to TRBJ1-3; 8 nucleotides match TRBD1. The CDR3 length is 14 residues. Trimming at V came to 5 bases and at J to 7 bases, leaving 7 bases not matched to a gene. The germline V gene has CDR1 SNHLY and CDR2 FYNNEI. CDR3 sequence: CASSRTGLGNTIYF. The CDR3 nucleotides read TGTGCCAGCAGTCGGACAGGGCTGGGGAACACCATATATTTT.

Many counts were recorded for this clonotype. The chain combines TRBV9 with TRBJ2-7; 11 bases align to TRBD2. The CDR3 runs 15 residues. Per germline, CDR1 SGDLS and CDR2 YYNGEE. The ends lost 1 base at V and 3 bases at J; junction bases unmatched: 3. CDR3 bases: TGTGCCAGCAGCGTATCGGGACTAGCGGTCTACGAGCAGTACTTC. Translation gives CASSVSGLAVYEQYF. The full variable domain, with the rest looked up from reference TRBV9 and TRBJ2-7, is DSGVTQTPKHLITATGQRVTLRCSPRSGDLSVYWYQQSLDQGLQFLIQYYNGEERAKGNILERFSAQQFPDLHSELNLSSLELGDSALYFCASSVSGLAVYEQYFGPGTRLTVT.

The rearrangement links TRBV20-1 to TRBJ1-1; D gene uncertain. V shed 0 bases and J shed 0 bases, with 11 bases lying between them. Germline V gene sequence: CDR1 DFQATT, CDR2 SNEGSKA (reference sequence). This CDR3 has 15 amino acids. CDR3 nucleotides: TGCAGTGCTAGAGATATAGCACAGATGAACACTGAAGCTTTCTTT. Translation: CSARDIAQMNTEAFF.

This clonotype was recorded a few times. V is TRBV4-2 and J is TRBJ2-7; maybe TRBD1 (6 bases). This CDR3 comprises 16 residues. V lost 3 bases, J lost 1 base, and 16 bases lay in between. CDR1 and CDR2 from the germline V gene are LGHNA and YNFKEQ. CDR3 coding DNA: TGTGCCAGCAGCCAGGTCGGACAGTCGACTTCCTACGAGCAGTACTTC. Protein: CASSQVGQSTSYEQYF.

The J gene is TRBJ2-1, the V gene TRBV9, with 14 bases lining up with TRBD2. Trimming cost V 2 bases and J 7 bases; bases outside gene matches: 8. This CDR3 contains 17 residues. Looked up from germline, CDR1 is SGDLS and CDR2 is YYNGEE. The CDR3 DNA reads as TGTGCCAGCAGCGTGCGGACTAGCGGGAGGTTAAAGAATGAGCAGTTCTTC. Its protein product is CASSVRTSGRLKNEQFF.

This clonotype has more than one count but fewer than ten. The chain links TRBV7-8 to TRBJ2-1; no reliable D call. Germline loops: CDR1 SGHVS, CDR2 FQNEAQ. Trimming removed 5 bases from V and 0 bases from J, with 11 bases in between. The CDR3 is 15 residues long. The CDR3 coding sequence is TGTGCCAGCAGCGCGATCAGGTCCTCCTACAATGAGCAGTTCTTC. Translated: CASSAIRSSYNEQFF.

This clonotype was recorded a few times. CDR3 in amino acids: CASSLDSGPDTQYF. The CDR3 nucleotides read TGCGCCAGCAGCTTGGATTCGGGTCCGGATACGCAGTATTTT. V and J are TRBV5-1 and TRBJ2-3; D is uncertain. The germline V gene has CDR1 SGHRS and CDR2 YFSETQ. The CDR3 runs 14 residues. The V and J ends lost 0 bases and 6 bases respectively, with 11 bases between them.

This clonotype showed up many times. J is TRBJ1-1 and V is TRBV29-1; D not certain. There are 12 residues in the CDR3. The V gene lost 4 bases and the J gene lost 4 bases, with 10 bases spanning the gap. The germline CDR1 and CDR2 sequences are SQVTM and ANQGSEA. Written as DNA, the CDR3 is TGCAGCGTTGTAGGGTTGGGCACTGAAGCTTTCTTT. Translation gives CSVVGLGTEAFF.